This T cell receptor (beta chain) was profiled in a study of Ad26.COV2.S vaccination and SARS-CoV-2 variants. Treatment reported: some 20 received Ad26.COV2.S at low or high dose, single or two shots; several received placebo; per-sample allocation not given. All samples were drawn on day 63, counting from the first vaccine or placebo injection. This clone is a singleton in its sample. Sequencing was performed with immunoSEQ multiplex PCR; in TCRdb, only in-frame clones are kept and a portion is missing. The table records hundreds of thousands of clones, more than 75% of them present only once. The CDR3 is made up of 13 amino acids. Germline V gene sequence: CDR1 MNHEY, CDR2 SVGEGT. V was trimmed by 2 bases and J by 4 bases, leaving 8 bases between them.

This clonotype originated in a person between 18 and 65 years old who received the Ad26.COV2.S COVID-19 vaccine or a placebo. The sample here was peripheral blood, taken in a trial of Ad26.COV2.S vaccine versus placebo. The rearrangement joins TRBV6-2 or TRBV6-3 to TRBJ1-2; D is undetermined. The DNA for the CDR3 is TGTGCCAGCAGTTACCAACCATTCTATGGCTACACCTTC. Amino acids: CASSYQPFYGYTF.